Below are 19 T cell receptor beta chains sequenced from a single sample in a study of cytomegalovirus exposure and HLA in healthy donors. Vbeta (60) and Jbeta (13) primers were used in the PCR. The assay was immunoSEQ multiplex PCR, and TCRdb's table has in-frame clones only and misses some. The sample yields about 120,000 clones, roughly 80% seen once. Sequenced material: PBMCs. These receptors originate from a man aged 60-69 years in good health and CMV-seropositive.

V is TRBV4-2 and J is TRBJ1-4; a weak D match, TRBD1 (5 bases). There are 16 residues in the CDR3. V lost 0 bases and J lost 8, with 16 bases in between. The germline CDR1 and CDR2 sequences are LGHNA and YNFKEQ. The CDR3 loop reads CASSQDFGRGREKLFF. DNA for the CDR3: TGTGCCAGCAGCCAAGATTTCGGGAGGGGACGGGAAAAACTGTTTTTT.

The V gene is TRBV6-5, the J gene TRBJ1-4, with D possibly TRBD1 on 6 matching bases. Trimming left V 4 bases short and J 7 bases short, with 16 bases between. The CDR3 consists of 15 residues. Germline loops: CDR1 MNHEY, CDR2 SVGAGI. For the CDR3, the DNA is TGTGCCAGCAGTTCCCGACAGGTTTCGGGTGAAAAACTGTTTTTT. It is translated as CASSSRQVSGEKLFF.

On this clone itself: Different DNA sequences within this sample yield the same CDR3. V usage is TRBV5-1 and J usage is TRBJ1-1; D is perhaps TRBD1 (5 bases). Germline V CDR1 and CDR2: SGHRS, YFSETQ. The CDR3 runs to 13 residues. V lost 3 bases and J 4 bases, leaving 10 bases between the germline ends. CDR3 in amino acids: CASSSQGGTEAFF. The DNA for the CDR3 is TGCGCCAGCAGCTCCCAGGGTGGCACTGAAGCTTTCTTT.

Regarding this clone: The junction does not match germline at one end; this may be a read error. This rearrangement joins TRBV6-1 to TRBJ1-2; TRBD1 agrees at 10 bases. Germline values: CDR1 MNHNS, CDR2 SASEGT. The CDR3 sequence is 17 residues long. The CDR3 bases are TGTGCCAGCAGAGAAGGAATTCCCGGGACAGGGGCCCATCGCTACACCTTC. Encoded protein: CASREGIPGTGAHRYTF.

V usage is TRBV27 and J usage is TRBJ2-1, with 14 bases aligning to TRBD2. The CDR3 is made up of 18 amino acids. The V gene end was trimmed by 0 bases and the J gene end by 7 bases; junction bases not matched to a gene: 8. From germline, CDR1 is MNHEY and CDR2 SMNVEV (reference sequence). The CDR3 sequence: CASSLSAGTSGSSNEQFF. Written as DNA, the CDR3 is TGTGCCAGCAGTTTATCTGCCGGGACTAGCGGGAGTAGTAATGAGCAGTTCTTC.

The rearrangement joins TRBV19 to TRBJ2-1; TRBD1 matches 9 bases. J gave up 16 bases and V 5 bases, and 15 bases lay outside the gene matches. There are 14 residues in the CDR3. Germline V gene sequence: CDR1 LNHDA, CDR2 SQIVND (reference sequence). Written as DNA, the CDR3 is TGTGCCAGTAGTTCCCGGGACAGGGACGGTCGAGGCTTCTTC. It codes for CASSSRDRDGRGFF. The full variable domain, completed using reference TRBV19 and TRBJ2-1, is DGGITQSPKYLFRKEGQNVTLSCEQNLNHDAMYWYRQDPGQGLRLIYYSQIVNDFQKGDIAEGYSVSREKKESFPLTVTSAQKNPTAFYLCASSSRDRDGRGFFGPGTRLTVL.

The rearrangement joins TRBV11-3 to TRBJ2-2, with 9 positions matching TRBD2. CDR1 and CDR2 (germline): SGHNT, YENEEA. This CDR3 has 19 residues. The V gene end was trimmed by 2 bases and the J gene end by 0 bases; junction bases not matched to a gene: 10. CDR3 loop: CASSLRASGERANTGELFF. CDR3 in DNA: TGTGCCAGCAGCTTAAGGGCTAGCGGGGAACGTGCGAACACCGGGGAGCTGTTTTTT. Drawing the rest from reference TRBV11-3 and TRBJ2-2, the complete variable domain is EAGVVQSPRYKIIEKKQPVAFWCNPISGHNTLYWYLQNLGQGPELLIRYENEEAVDDSQLPKDRFSAERLKGVDSTLKIQPAELGDSAVYLCASSLRASGERANTGELFFGEGSRLTVL.

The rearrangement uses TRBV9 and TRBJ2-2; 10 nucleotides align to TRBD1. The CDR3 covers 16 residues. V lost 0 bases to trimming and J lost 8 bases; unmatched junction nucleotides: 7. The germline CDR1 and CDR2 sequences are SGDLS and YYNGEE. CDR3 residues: CASSVAGTGVGGELFF. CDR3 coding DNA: TGTGCCAGCAGCGTAGCCGGGACAGGGGTTGGAGGGGAGCTGTTTTTT.

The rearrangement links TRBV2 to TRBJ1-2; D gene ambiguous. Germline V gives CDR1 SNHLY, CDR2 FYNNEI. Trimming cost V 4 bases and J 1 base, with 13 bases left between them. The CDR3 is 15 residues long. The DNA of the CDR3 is TGTGCCAGCAGTGGGTCCATGGAGATTAACTATGGCTACACCTTC. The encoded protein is CASSGSMEINYGYTF.

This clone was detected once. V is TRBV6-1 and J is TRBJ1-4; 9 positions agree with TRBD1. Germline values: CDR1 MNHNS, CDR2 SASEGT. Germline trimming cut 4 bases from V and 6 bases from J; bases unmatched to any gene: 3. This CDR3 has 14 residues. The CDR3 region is CASSGQGGYEKLFF. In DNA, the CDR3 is TGTGCCAGCAGTGGACAGGGGGGTTATGAAAAACTGTTTTTT.

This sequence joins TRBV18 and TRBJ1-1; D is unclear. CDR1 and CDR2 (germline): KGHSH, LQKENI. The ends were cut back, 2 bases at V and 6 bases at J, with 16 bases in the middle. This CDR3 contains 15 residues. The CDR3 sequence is CASSPDAYMGAEAFF. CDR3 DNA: TGTGCCAGCTCACCAGACGCTTATATGGGCGCTGAAGCTTTCTTT.

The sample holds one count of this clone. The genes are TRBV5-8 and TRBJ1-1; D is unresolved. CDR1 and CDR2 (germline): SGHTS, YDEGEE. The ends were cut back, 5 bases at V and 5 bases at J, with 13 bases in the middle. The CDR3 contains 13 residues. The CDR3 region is CASSYVRDTEAFF. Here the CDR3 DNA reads TGTGCCAGCAGTTACGTCCGGGATACTGAAGCTTTCTTT. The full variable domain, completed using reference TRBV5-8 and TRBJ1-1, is EAGVTQSPTHLIKTRGQQATLRCSPISGHTSVYWYQQALGLGLQFLLWYDEGEERNRGNFPPRFSGRQFPNYSSELNVNALELEDSALYLCASSYVRDTEAFFGQGTRLTVV.

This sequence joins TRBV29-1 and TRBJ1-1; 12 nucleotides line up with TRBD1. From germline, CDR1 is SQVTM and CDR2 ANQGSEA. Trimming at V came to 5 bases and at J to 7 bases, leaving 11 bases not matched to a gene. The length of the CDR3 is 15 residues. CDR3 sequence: CSVIGRGTGGGEAFF. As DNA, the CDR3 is TGCAGCGTTATAGGCAGAGGGACAGGGGGCGGTGAAGCTTTCTTT.

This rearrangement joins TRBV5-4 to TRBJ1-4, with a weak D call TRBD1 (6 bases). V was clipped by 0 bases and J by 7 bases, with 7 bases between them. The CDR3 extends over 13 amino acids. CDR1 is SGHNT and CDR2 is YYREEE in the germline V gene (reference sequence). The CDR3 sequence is CASSLDRAEKLFF. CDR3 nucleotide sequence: TGTGCCAGCAGCTTGGACAGGGCTGAAAAACTGTTTTTT.

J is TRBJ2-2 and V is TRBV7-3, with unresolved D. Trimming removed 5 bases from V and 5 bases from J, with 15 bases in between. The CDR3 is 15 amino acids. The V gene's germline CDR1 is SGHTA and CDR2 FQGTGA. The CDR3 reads CASSPYPRWTGELFF. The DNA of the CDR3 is TGTGCCAGCAGCCCCTACCCCAGGTGGACCGGGGAGCTGTTTTTT.

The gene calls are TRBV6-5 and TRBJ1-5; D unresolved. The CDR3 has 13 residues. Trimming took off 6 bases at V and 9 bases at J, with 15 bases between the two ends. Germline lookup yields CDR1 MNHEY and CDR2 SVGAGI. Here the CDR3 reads CASRQDLSGPQHF. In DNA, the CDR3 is TGTGCCAGCAGACAAGACTTATCGGGGCCCCAGCATTTT.

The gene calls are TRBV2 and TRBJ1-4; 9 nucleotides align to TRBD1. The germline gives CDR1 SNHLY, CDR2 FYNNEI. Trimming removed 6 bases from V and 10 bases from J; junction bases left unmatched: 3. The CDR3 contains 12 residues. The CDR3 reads CASRLTGGKLFF. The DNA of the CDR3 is TGTGCCAGCAGACTGACAGGGGGAAAACTGTTTTTT.

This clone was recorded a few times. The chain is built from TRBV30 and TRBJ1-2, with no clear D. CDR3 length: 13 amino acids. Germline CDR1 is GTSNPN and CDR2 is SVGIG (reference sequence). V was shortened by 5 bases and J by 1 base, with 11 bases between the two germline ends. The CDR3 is CAWGLGLNYGYTF. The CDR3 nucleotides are TGTGCCTGGGGATTGGGCCTTAACTATGGCTACACCTTC.

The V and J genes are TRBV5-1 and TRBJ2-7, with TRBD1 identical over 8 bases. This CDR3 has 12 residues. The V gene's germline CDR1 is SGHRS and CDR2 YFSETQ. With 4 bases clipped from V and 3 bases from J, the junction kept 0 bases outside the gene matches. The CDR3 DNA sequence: TGCGCCAGCAGCGGACAGGGCTACGAGCAGTACTTC. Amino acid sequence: CASSGQGYEQYF.